This T cell receptor (beta chain) was found in a study of identical twins. TCRdb passed the 5' RACE reads through MiXCR, listing each CDR3 protein once. The data show approximately 530,000 distinct CDR3 sequences, 20% to 25% seen once. The germline CDR1 and CDR2 sequences are DFQATT and SNEGSKA (reference sequence). The CDR3 is 14 residues long. Trimming left V 5 bases short and J 0 bases short, with 11 bases between. The sample also formed part of further work on yellow fever vaccine responses in identical twins.

The chain uses TRBV20-1 and TRBJ1-5, with D maybe TRBD1 (6 bases). This TCR came from a woman between 18 and 29 years old in good health. Material: CD4+ T cells sorted from blood. CDR3: CSALDRDSNQPQHF. In DNA, the CDR3 is TGCAGTGCTCTGGACAGAGATAGCAATCAGCCCCAGCATTTT.